This T cell receptor (beta chain) was found in a study of cytotoxic CD8 clonotypes in ibrutinib-treated CLL. The overall study: The study recorded mean values of about 260,000 productive templates and 94,082 productive rearrangements per sample.

A 1 in 200,000 to 1 in 1 million T cell depth was the sequencing target. Method: immunoSEQ multiplex PCR; TCRdb's copy keeps in-frame clones and lacks some. The table lists some 200,000 clones, just under 80% of them singletons. Material: PBMCs, obtained after 12 months of ibrutinib treatment. This TCR was recovered from a human donor with chronic lymphocytic leukemia.

The CDR3 protein is CASSSYRDPGQPQHF. The CDR3 region has the DNA TGTGCCAGCAGCTCATACAGGGATCCGGGACAGCCCCAGCATTTT. The chain uses TRBV7-8 and TRBJ1-5, with a tentative D call TRBD1 (6 bases). The CDR3 has 15 amino acids. V was shortened by 4 bases and J by 7 bases, with 17 bases between the two germline ends. Germline values: CDR1 SGHVS, CDR2 FQNEAQ.